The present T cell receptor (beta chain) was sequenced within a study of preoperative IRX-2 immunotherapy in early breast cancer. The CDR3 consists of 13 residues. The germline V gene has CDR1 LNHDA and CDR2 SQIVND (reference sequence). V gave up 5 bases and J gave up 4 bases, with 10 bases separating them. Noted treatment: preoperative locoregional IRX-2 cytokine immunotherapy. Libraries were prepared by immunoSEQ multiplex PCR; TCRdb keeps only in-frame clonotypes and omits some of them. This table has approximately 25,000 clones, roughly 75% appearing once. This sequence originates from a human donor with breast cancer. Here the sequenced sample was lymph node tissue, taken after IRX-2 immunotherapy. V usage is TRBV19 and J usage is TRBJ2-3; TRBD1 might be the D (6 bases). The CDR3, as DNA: TGTGCCAGTAGTTACAGGGTCCCAGATACGCAGTATTTT. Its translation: CASSYRVPDTQYF.